The 24 T cell receptor beta chains reported below all come from one sample, sequenced in a study of T cell repertoires in cytomegalovirus infection. TCRdb recomputed calls from the reads with MiXCR, one row per CDR3 protein. The repertoire holds 650,000 to 850,000 distinct CDR3 sequences, with 25% to 35% as singletons. Their antigens are not known. This material consisted of cultured CD8+ T cells from PBMCs, taken from culture after CMV antigen stimulation. The source of these receptors is a human donor in good health (CMV status not recorded). Some clones in this sample may be carry-over from other donors' samples.

This clonotype was counted between two and nine times. The J gene is TRBJ2-7, the V gene TRBV28; weak D call: TRBD1 (5 bases). The CDR3 is made up of 14 amino acids. V dropped 5 bases and J dropped 3 bases, with 14 bases sitting between them. Germline loops: CDR1 MDHEN, CDR2 SYDVKM. CDR3 protein: CASSPPGPHYEQYV. The DNA of the CDR3 is TGTGCCAGCAGTCCCCCAGGGCCCCACTACGAGCAGTACGTC.

The V and J genes are TRBV5-4 and TRBJ2-7, with D unresolved. The CDR3 runs to 17 residues. Germline V gene data show CDR1 as SGHNT and CDR2 as YYREEE (reference sequence). Trimming stripped 1 base from V and 0 bases from J, with 17 bases between. The DNA for the CDR3 is TGTGCCAGCAGCTTGAAGCGTAACAGCGACACCTCCTACGAGCAGTACTTC. Translated, it gives CASSLKRNSDTSYEQYF.

The chain uses TRBV27 and TRBJ2-3, with 9 bases matching TRBD1. With 6 bases clipped from V and 7 bases from J, the junction kept 14 bases outside the gene matches. Per germline, CDR1 MNHEY and CDR2 SMNVEV (reference sequence). The CDR3 is 16 residues long. The CDR3 loop is CASSLTSRTGENTQYF. In DNA form, the CDR3 reads TGTGCCAGCAGCCTTACGTCGAGGACAGGGGAGAATACGCAGTATTTT.

This clonotype has just a few counts. The rearrangement links TRBV7-8 to TRBJ2-3; 14 bases align to TRBD2. The CDR3 covers 17 residues. V lost 1 base and J lost 6; bases outside the gene matches: 6. From germline, CDR1 is SGHVS and CDR2 FQNEAQ. CDR3 sequence (DNA): TGTGCCAGCAGCTTAGAGAGACTAGCGGGGGGGCGGGATACGCAGTATTTT. The encoded protein is CASSLERLAGGRDTQYF.

This clonotype was counted a few times. The J gene is TRBJ2-2, the V gene TRBV12-3 or TRBV12-4, with a tentative D call TRBD2 (6 bases). There are 15 residues in the CDR3. Trimming took 5 bases from V and 6 from J, leaving 16 bases between them. The CDR3 coding sequence is TGTGCCAGCAGTGGTGGACCGCGGGATCCCGGGGAGCTGTTTTTT. Protein sequence: CASSGGPRDPGELFF.

This clonotype was detected ten times or more. The CDR3 region has the DNA TGTGCCAGCAGCTTAGGACTAGTCCAATACGAGCAGTACGTC. The encoded protein is CASSLGLVQYEQYV. The chain carries TRBV7-2 and TRBJ2-7, with D possibly TRBD2 on 6 matching bases. The CDR3 runs 14 residues. V lost 1 base to trimming and J lost 4 bases, with 11 bases between them. CDR1 SGHTA and CDR2 FQGNSA come from the germline V gene.

This chain joins TRBV19 and TRBJ2-2; D is tentatively TRBD1 or TRBD2 (5 bases each). Trimming removed 1 base from V and 4 bases from J, with 16 bases in between. The CDR3 spans 17 residues. Per germline, CDR1 LNHDA and CDR2 SQIVND (reference sequence). CDR3 sequence: CASSIGRRGRSTGELFF. CDR3 sequence (DNA): TGTGCCAGTAGTATAGGCAGAAGGGGACGGTCCACCGGGGAGCTGTTTTTT.

This clonotype came up a few times. The chain employs TRBV20-1 and TRBJ1-6; perhaps TRBD1 as D (5 bases). The CDR3 has 14 amino acids. V was shortened by 5 bases and J by 7 bases, with 15 bases between the two germline ends. The germline V gene encodes CDR1 DFQATT and CDR2 SNEGSKA (reference sequence). CDR3 bases: TGCAGTGCTGATGGGGCTAACTGGAATTCACCCCTCCACTTT. It translates to CSADGANWNSPLHF.

V usage is TRBV5-6 and J usage is TRBJ2-1, with 7 bases fitting TRBD1. Trimming took 6 bases from V and 2 from J; bases not matched to a gene: 8. CDR1 and CDR2 (germline): SGHDT, YYEEEE. This CDR3 region has 15 residues. DNA of the CDR3: TGTGCCAGCAACCTCCGGGACAGTCCCTACAATGAGCAGTTCTTC. Encoded protein: CASNLRDSPYNEQFF.

This chain uses TRBV6-2 or TRBV6-3 with TRBJ2-3; D is uncertain. Trimming shortened V by 4 bases and J by 9 bases, and 14 bases separated the two germline ends. CDR1 is MNHEY and CDR2 is SVGEGT in the germline V gene. This CDR3 is 13 amino acids long. CDR3 bases: TGTGCCAGCAGTTCCGGCGGTTGGGCCACGCAGTATTTT. It specifies CASSSGGWATQYF.

The V gene is TRBV7-9, the J gene TRBJ2-7; D tentatively reads TRBD1 or TRBD2 (5 bases each). In germline, CDR1 is SEHNR, CDR2 FQNEAQ (reference sequence). Trimming shortened V by 3 bases and J by 3 bases, and 15 bases separated the two germline ends. The length of the CDR3 is 15 residues. DNA of the CDR3: TGTGCCAGCAGCTTCCCCCCAGGGAGTAGCTACGAGCAGTACGTC. Amino acids: CASSFPPGSSYEQYV.

The gene calls are TRBV28 and TRBJ2-3, with D possibly matching TRBD2 (5 bases). Trimming stripped 11 bases from V and 5 bases from J, with 17 bases between. The CDR3 length is 13 residues. Germline CDR1 reads MDHEN; CDR2 reads SYDVKM. CDR3 amino acids: CASAGGHLDTQYF. DNA of the CDR3: TGTGCCTCCGCGGGCGGGCACCTAGATACGCAGTATTTT.

The chain uses TRBV7-8 and TRBJ2-5; tentatively, D is TRBD2 (5 bases). This CDR3 has 13 amino acids. Trimming took 7 bases from V and 2 from J, leaving 11 bases between them. Germline V CDR1 and CDR2: SGHVS, FQNEAQ. CDR3: CASTPGVQETQYF. DNA of the CDR3: TGTGCCAGCACACCCGGGGTACAAGAGACCCAGTACTTC. Full variable domain (rest looked up from reference TRBV7-8 and TRBJ2-5): GAGVSQSPRYKVAKRGQDVALRCDPISGHVSLFWYQQALGQGPEFLTYFQNEAQLDKSGLPSDRFFAERPEGSVSTLKIQRTQQEDSAVYLCASTPGVQETQYFGPGTRLLVL.

There are a few counts of this clonotype. This chain uses TRBV4-1 with TRBJ2-1; D possibly corresponds to TRBD1 (6 bases). V lost 1 base and J lost 10, with 8 bases in between. Germline V lookup: CDR1 MGHRA, CDR2 YSYEKL. This CDR3 is 12 amino acids long. The CDR3 sequence is CASSQGTAEQFF. The CDR3 nucleotides read TGCGCCAGCAGCCAAGGGACAGCCGAGCAGTTCTTC.

This clonotype was observed a single time. The chain recombines TRBV6-6 with TRBJ1-1; a possible D gene is TRBD1 (5 bases). V was clipped by 2 bases and J by 3 bases, with 10 bases between them. Germline CDR1 MNHNY, CDR2 SVGAGI (reference sequence). The CDR3 covers 14 residues. The chain's CDR3 is CASSYLRGHTEAFF. The CDR3 DNA is TGTGCCAGCAGTTACCTGCGGGGCCACACTGAAGCTTTCTTT.

This clonotype was seen a single time. This sequence joins TRBV6-2 or TRBV6-3 and TRBJ1-5; D perhaps matches TRBD1 (5 bases). V dropped 10 bases and J dropped 6 bases, with 22 bases sitting between them. This CDR3 has 15 amino acids. The germline V gene encodes CDR1 MNHEY and CDR2 SVGEGT. The CDR3 region is CATVPGTWRGQPQHF. As DNA, the CDR3 is TGTGCCACAGTACCCGGGACGTGGCGAGGTCAGCCCCAGCATTTT.

This clonotype was seen at least ten times. The V and J genes are TRBV7-8 and TRBJ1-1; no definite D call. The V gene lost 2 bases and the J gene lost 11 bases, with 12 bases spanning the gap. CDR1 is SGHVS, CDR2 FQNEAQ, per germline. This CDR3 spans 12 amino acids. DNA of the CDR3: TGTGCCAGCAGCTTATCGACTGTGGTCGCTTTCTTT. Protein: CASSLSTVVAFF.

This clonotype was observed a few times. The chain links TRBV4-3 to TRBJ1-2; D ambiguous. Germline CDR1 reads LGHNA; CDR2 reads YSLEER. CDR3 length: 14 amino acids. The germline V and J ends were trimmed by 1 base and 0 bases, with 6 bases remaining between them. CDR3 DNA sequence: TGCGCCAGCAGCCAAGGAATTGCTAACTATGGCTACACCTTC. This sequence encodes CASSQGIANYGYTF.

This clonotype has just a few counts. The genes are TRBV27 and TRBJ2-7; the match to TRBD1 covers 9 bases. Trimming removed 2 bases from V and 4 bases from J; junction bases left unmatched: 6. The germline V gene has CDR1 MNHEY and CDR2 SMNVEV (reference sequence). This CDR3 contains 15 residues. Here the CDR3 DNA reads TGTGCCAGCAGTTTAACCGGGACAGGGAGGTACGAGCAGTACTTC. It specifies CASSLTGTGRYEQYF.

This chain joins TRBV7-6 and TRBJ2-1; the match to TRBD2 covers 8 bases. J gave up 2 bases and V 2 bases, and 17 bases lay outside the gene matches. CDR1 is SGHVS and CDR2 is FNYEAQ in the germline V gene. The CDR3 loop spans 20 amino acids. The CDR3 DNA is TGTGCCAGCAGCTTATGGAGTTGGGACAATGGACTAGCAGCCTACAATGAGCAGTTCTTC. As protein: CASSLWSWDNGLAAYNEQFF.

This clonotype was seen a few times. The chain recombines TRBV10-3 with TRBJ1-1; D unclear. This CDR3 is built from 13 residues. Germline CDR1 and CDR2: ENHRY and SYGVKD. Trimming took off 5 bases at V and 5 bases at J, with 12 bases between the two ends. The CDR3 DNA reads TGTGCCATCAGTATTGGAAAGAATACTGAAGCTTTCTTT. Protein: CAISIGKNTEAFF.

The CDR3 DNA sequence: TGCAGCGCCCCATCGGACAGGAACTATGGCTACACCTTC. Residues: CSAPSDRNYGYTF. This sequence joins TRBV29-1 and TRBJ1-2, with 7 nucleotides matching TRBD1. J was trimmed by 2 bases and V by 7 bases; bases with no gene match: 7. Per germline, CDR1 SQVTM and CDR2 ANQGSEA. CDR3 size: 13 residues. The full variable domain, its missing parts supplied by reference TRBV29-1 and TRBJ1-2, is SAVISQKPSRDICQRGTSLTIQCQVDSQVTMMFWYRQQPGQSLTLIATANQGSEATYESGFVIDKFPISRPNLTFSTLTVSNMSPEDSSIYLCSAPSDRNYGYTFGSGTRLTVV.

In the case of this clonotype: The junction shows a germline mismatch at one end, possibly a read error. The chain couples TRBV6-5 to TRBJ1-1; 8 nucleotides match TRBD1. The CDR3 runs to 14 residues. CDR1 is MNHEY and CDR2 is SVGAGI in the germline V gene. CDR3 nucleotide sequence: TGTGCCAGCAGCCCGACAGGGGATCGGACTGAAGCTCTCTTT. It specifies CASSPTGDRTEALF.

About this clonotype: The junction departs from the called germline gene at one end, perhaps through a read error. The chain combines TRBV7-7 with TRBJ2-1; tentatively, D is TRBD2 (5 bases). This CDR3 has 14 amino acids. The germline V gene has CDR1 SSHAT and CDR2 FNYEAQ (reference sequence). CDR3 amino acids: CASSLSGNYNEQFF. Here the CDR3 DNA reads TGTGCTAGCAGCTTATCCGGGAACTACAATGAGCAGTTCTTC.